This record covers a single T cell receptor beta chain. Original data processing: Reference gene primer amplification gave nucleated cell count estimates. TCRdb's copy holds only in-frame clones and misses some; the assay was immunoSEQ multiplex PCR. The V and J calls and clone size come from that table; D and trimming were worked out from the DNA. Among a few hundred thousand clones listed, approximately 90% were seen once. The source of the sample is a study of blood T cell repertoires in COVID-19. Study background: Researchers got acute and convalescent COVID-19 samples from the United States, Italy and Spain. PBMCs, B-cell-depleted T cells, or T cells were the source of the cDNA or gDNA that made up the material.

CDR1 LNHDA and CDR2 SQIVND come from the germline V gene (reference sequence). The V and J ends lost 7 bases and 2 bases, in that order; junction bases with no gene match: 13. The CDR3 sequence is 17 residues long. The sequence derives from a woman aged 40 to 50 who had recovered from COVID-19. The sample taken for sequencing was peripheral blood. The genes are TRBV19 and TRBJ1-3, with 8 positions matching TRBD1. The CDR3 region has the DNA TGTGCCAGTATCCATTGGGGGGGACAGGCCCCTGGAAACACCATATATTTT. It is translated as CASIHWGGQAPGNTIYF.